Following are 32 T cell receptor beta chains from one sample sequenced in a study of blood T cell repertoires in COVID-19. Some clones are missing from TCRdb's copy, which holds only in-frame ones; the method was immunoSEQ multiplex PCR. The sample holds about 260,000 clones, more than 80% seen once. The specimen was PBMCs or T cells enriched from blood (not recorded which). These receptor sequences come from a woman between 25 and 40 years old with acute COVID-19.

The chain recombines TRBV5-4 with TRBJ2-1, with 13 bases aligning to TRBD2. Germline V gene sequence: CDR1 SGHNT, CDR2 YYREEE (reference sequence). The CDR3 runs to 16 residues. With 2 bases clipped from V and 9 bases from J, the junction kept 8 bases outside the gene matches. Written as DNA, the CDR3 is TGTGCCAGCAGCTTCCTCACTAGCGGGAGGGGTGTTGAGCAGTTCTTC. Protein sequence: CASSFLTSGRGVEQFF.

The V call is TRBV5-1, the J call TRBJ1-1; TRBD1 might be the D (6 bases). V shed 5 bases and J shed 5 bases, with 16 bases lying between them. Germline CDR1 reads SGHRS; CDR2 reads YFSETQ. The CDR3 spans 14 residues. The CDR3, as DNA: TGCGCCAGCAGTTATATCCGGGACACTACTGAAGCTTTCTTT. As protein: CASSYIRDTTEAFF. Together with reference TRBV5-1 and TRBJ1-1, the CDR3 gives the full variable domain: KAGVTQTPRYLIKTRGQQVTLSCSPISGHRSVSWYQQTPGQGLQFLFEYFSETQRNKGNFPGRFSGRQFSNSRSEMNVSTLELGDSALYLCASSYIRDTTEAFFGQGTRLTVV.

CDR3 region: CASSSTGVENTIYF. The CDR3 DNA follows: TGCGCCAGCAGCTCGACAGGGGTGGAAAACACCATATATTTT. The gene calls are TRBV5-1 and TRBJ1-3; 8 bases are a match to TRBD1. The V segment lost 3 bases and the J segment 6 bases; nucleotides outside the gene matches: 5. The CDR3 is 14 amino acids. Per the germline V gene, CDR1 is SGHRS and CDR2 is YFSETQ.

V is TRBV4-1 and J is TRBJ2-5; D possibly corresponds to TRBD2 (6 bases). Per germline, CDR1 MGHRA and CDR2 YSYEKL. The V end was cut by 3 bases, the J end by 2 bases, with 10 bases between. The CDR3 contains 14 residues. The CDR3 reads CASSQAGRQETQYF. CDR3 DNA sequence: TGCGCCAGCAGCCAGGCAGGGAGGCAAGAGACCCAGTACTTC.

This clone was seen only a few times. CDR3 bases: TGTGCCAGCAGCCGCGAAGGGGGCGCCTCCTACGAGCAGTACTTC. Translating it yields CASSREGGASYEQYF. This rearrangement joins TRBV5-4 to TRBJ2-7; 7 positions agree with TRBD1. CDR1 SGHNT and CDR2 YYREEE come from the germline V gene (reference sequence). J gave up 0 bases and V 4 bases, and 7 bases lay outside the gene matches. This CDR3 comprises 15 residues.

The V gene is TRBV27, the J gene TRBJ2-3; the D is unclear. The CDR3 length is 14 residues. V lost 1 base and J lost 2, with 7 bases in between. The germline V gene has CDR1 MNHEY and CDR2 SMNVEV (reference sequence). In nucleotides, the CDR3 is TGTGCCAGCAGTTTATTCGCAGTCACAGATACGCAGTATTTT. It encodes CASSLFAVTDTQYF.

This sequence joins TRBV27 and TRBJ2-1; possible D gene TRBD1, 6 bases. The V gene's germline CDR1 is MNHEY and CDR2 SMNVEV (reference sequence). V was cut by 5 bases and J by 8 bases, with 13 bases left in between. The length of the CDR3 is 13 residues. CDR3 nucleotides: TGTGCCAGCAGTACCAACAGGGTCCATGAGCAGTTCTTC. It yields the protein CASSTNRVHEQFF.

This rearrangement joins TRBV10-3 to TRBJ1-1; 7 bases line up with TRBD1. The CDR3 spans 12 residues. Germline loops: CDR1 ENHRY, CDR2 SYGVKD. Trimming removed 9 bases from V and 3 bases from J; junction bases left unmatched: 4. Here the CDR3 reads CAIQGIDTEAFF. For the CDR3, the DNA is TGTGCCATACAGGGGATTGACACTGAAGCTTTCTTT.

This chain uses TRBV4-2 with TRBJ2-7, with D possibly TRBD2 on 5 matching bases. CDR3 length: 14 residues. Trimming removed 4 bases from V and 7 bases from J, with 17 bases in between. The germline CDR1 and CDR2 sequences are LGHNA and YNFKEQ. CDR3 bases: TGTGCCAGCAGCCCAGAGCGGATCCCCGGGGAGCAGTACTTC. It codes for CASSPERIPGEQYF.

The chain's CDR3 is CASNRDGQPNTEAFF. CDR3 sequence (DNA): TGTGCCAGTAATAGAGACGGACAGCCGAACACTGAAGCTTTCTTT. V and J are TRBV19 and TRBJ1-1, with D possibly TRBD1 on 6 matching bases. CDR3 length equals 15 residues. V lost 7 bases and J lost 1, with 16 bases in between. The germline gives CDR1 LNHDA, CDR2 SQIVND (reference sequence).

The gene calls are TRBV9 and TRBJ2-1; D perhaps matches TRBD2 (5 bases). Deletions cut 5 bases from V and 7 bases from J, with 13 bases between. There are 13 residues in the CDR3. Germline V gene lookup returns CDR1 SGDLS and CDR2 YYNGEE. Here the CDR3 reads CASSDYKENEQFF. The DNA for the CDR3 is TGTGCCAGCAGTGACTACAAAGAGAATGAGCAGTTCTTC.

The V and J genes are TRBV4-1 and TRBJ1-6, with D unclear. From germline, CDR1 is MGHRA and CDR2 YSYEKL. The CDR3 totals 13 residues. Between the trimmed V and J ends, which lost 0 bases and 8 bases, there was a span of 5 bases. The CDR3 region is CASSQELDSPLHF. The CDR3, as DNA: TGCGCCAGCAGCCAAGAGCTAGATTCACCCCTCCACTTT.

V and J are TRBV6-5 and TRBJ2-7, with D perhaps TRBD2 (5 bases). V was shortened by 2 bases and J by 4 bases, with 12 bases between the two germline ends. Per germline, CDR1 MNHEY and CDR2 SVGAGI. The CDR3 loop spans 14 amino acids. The DNA for the CDR3 is TGTGCCAGCAGTTACGAGGGAAAGGGATACGAGCAGTACTTC. It translates to CASSYEGKGYEQYF.

The chain combines TRBV23-1 with TRBJ1-5; no definite D call. TRBV23-1 is assigned to the ORF class and has an uncertain function. The CDR3 is 10 amino acids. Trimming took 4 bases from V and 12 from J, leaving 7 bases between them. The CDR3 spells CASSLQLQHF. As DNA, the CDR3 is TGCGCCAGCAGTCTCCAACTCCAGCATTTT.

This chain joins TRBV5-1 and TRBJ2-3; 12 bases match TRBD2. Losses at the gene ends were 0 bases for V and 2 bases for J; bases not matched to a gene: 4. Per the germline V gene, CDR1 is SGHRS and CDR2 is YFSETQ. The CDR3 sequence is 17 residues long. CDR3 in DNA: TGCGCCAGCAGCTTGGCCGGACTAGCGGGGATCACAGATACGCAGTATTTT. It specifies CASSLAGLAGITDTQYF.

Notes on this clone: At one boundary the junction diverges from the germline segment, which might be a read error. CDR3 in DNA: TGTGCCAGCAGCCGACCGGACAGGGGCTACGATGAGCAGTTCTTC. Translated: CASSRPDRGYDEQFF. V is TRBV7-9 and J is TRBJ2-1; 9 bases agree with TRBD1. The CDR3 has 15 residues. The germline CDR1 and CDR2 sequences are SEHNR and FQNEAQ (reference sequence).

The chain couples TRBV19 to TRBJ1-3; D is unresolved. CDR1 LNHDA and CDR2 SQIVND come from the germline V gene (reference sequence). The CDR3 has 16 residues. Trimming shortened V by 4 bases and J by 0 bases, and 13 bases separated the two germline ends. As DNA, the CDR3 is TGTGCCAGTAGTACCCGTCGACTGCTCTCTGGAAACACCATATATTTT. This encodes CASSTRRLLSGNTIYF.

The V call is TRBV14, the J call TRBJ2-7; 8 nucleotides align to TRBD2. Germline V gives CDR1 SGHDN, CDR2 FVKESK. V dropped 3 bases and J dropped 4; count of bases not matched to a gene: 5. This CDR3 is 14 amino acids long. The CDR3: CASSQRGAIYEQYF. CDR3 nucleotide sequence: TGTGCCAGCAGCCAGCGGGGGGCCATTTACGAGCAGTACTTC.

There are a few counts of this clone. The chain uses TRBV3-1 (or the pseudogene TRBV3-2) and TRBJ2-7, with D possibly matching TRBD1 (6 bases). The length of the CDR3 is 14 residues. The germline gives CDR1 LGHDT, CDR2 YNNKEL (reference sequence). The V end lost 1 base, the J end lost 2 bases, and 9 bases lay between the germline ends. CDR3 DNA: TGTGCCAGCAGCCAAGGACAGGTCCCCTACGAGCAGTACTTC. Translating it yields CASSQGQVPYEQYF.

The chain carries TRBV27 and TRBJ1-4; 7 bases align to TRBD1. This CDR3 comprises 15 residues. The junction had 9 bases not matched to a gene; V was cut back by 3 bases and J by 8 bases. Germline CDR1 is MNHEY and CDR2 is SMNVEV (reference sequence). As DNA, the CDR3 is TGTGCCAGCAGTTTTCGCAGGGGGTCTGGCGAAAAACTGTTTTTT. Encoded protein: CASSFRRGSGEKLFF.

The chain recombines TRBV12-3 or TRBV12-4 with TRBJ2-7; the D is unclear. Between the trimmed V and J ends, which lost 6 bases and 5 bases, there was a span of 11 bases. CDR3 size: 12 residues. The DNA for the CDR3 is TGTGCCAGCAGCTCTGGAGCGAACGAGCAGTACTTC. Translating it yields CASSSGANEQYF.

This sequence joins TRBV29-1 and TRBJ2-1; TRBD2 might be the D (6 bases). CDR1 and CDR2 (germline): SQVTM, ANQGSEA. Trimming pared 1 base from V and 6 bases from J, leaving 7 bases between. This CDR3 region has 12 residues. This CDR3 reads CSVEGLVNEQFF. CDR3 nucleotide sequence: TGCAGCGTTGAAGGACTAGTCAATGAGCAGTTCTTC.

This clone was recorded only once. The genes are TRBV28 and TRBJ1-1, with TRBD1 matching over 7 bases. Germline CDR1 is MDHEN and CDR2 is SYDVKM. The CDR3 totals 12 residues. The junction had 0 bases not matched to a gene; V was cut back by 2 bases and J by 6 bases. The CDR3 nucleotides are TGTGCCAGCAGTTTAGGGACAGCTGAAGCTTTCTTT. Its protein product is CASSLGTAEAFF.

The J gene is TRBJ2-1, the V gene TRBV5-1; 8 positions agree with TRBD2. This CDR3 is built from 16 residues. CDR1 is SGHRS, CDR2 YFSETQ, per germline. The V gene end was trimmed by 2 bases and the J gene end by 6 bases; junction bases not matched to a gene: 10. This CDR3 reads CASSLGTSWFSNEQFF. Here the CDR3 DNA reads TGCGCCAGCAGCTTAGGGACTAGTTGGTTCTCCAATGAGCAGTTCTTC.

The chain has TRBV2 and TRBJ2-3; TRBD2 aligns across 8 bases. Per germline, CDR1 SNHLY and CDR2 FYNNEI. V lost 6 bases, J lost 6 bases, and 11 bases stayed unmatched. This CDR3 is built from 15 residues. CDR3 region: CASSGSGRVSDTQYF. CDR3 sequence (DNA): TGTGCCAGCAGCGGGAGCGGGAGAGTTTCGGATACGCAGTATTTT.

This chain joins TRBV13 and TRBJ1-6; tentatively, D is TRBD1 (5 bases). Trimming took off 4 bases at V and 8 bases at J, with 15 bases between the two ends. This CDR3 is 15 amino acids long. CDR1 and CDR2 from the germline V gene are PRHDT and FYEKMQ (reference sequence). CDR3 residues: CASSSTSGVDSPLHF. The CDR3, as DNA: TGTGCCAGCAGCTCCACTTCGGGGGTTGATTCACCCCTCCACTTT.

The rearrangement joins TRBV7-3 to TRBJ2-5; 7 bases fit TRBD1. This CDR3 spans 14 amino acids. Germline V CDR1 and CDR2: SGHTA, FQGTGA. V lost 5 bases, J lost 1 base, and 4 bases stayed unmatched. As DNA, the CDR3 is TGTGCCAGCAGCCCCGCAGGGGGCCAAGAGACCCAGTACTTC. Protein product: CASSPAGGQETQYF.

This chain uses TRBV23-1 with TRBJ2-1; 7 bases line up with TRBD2. TRBV23-1 counts as an open reading frame of uncertain function. Trimming at V came to 6 bases and at J to 4 bases, leaving 18 bases not matched to a gene. There are 18 residues in the CDR3. This CDR3 is CASRTDGPLAADYNEQFF. As DNA, the CDR3 is TGCGCCAGCAGAACGGACGGACCGCTAGCGGCAGATTACAATGAGCAGTTCTTC.

This clone was seen a single time. The V call is TRBV18, the J call TRBJ2-5; the D gene is possibly TRBD1 (5 bases). The CDR3 loop spans 16 amino acids. Germline V lookup: CDR1 KGHSH, CDR2 LQKENI. The V end was cut by 4 bases, the J end by 5 bases, with 20 bases between. CDR3 region: CASSHGSAGARETQYF. CDR3 in DNA: TGTGCCAGCTCACATGGATCAGCTGGGGCCCGGGAGACCCAGTACTTC.

This clone was found once. This rearrangement joins TRBV15 to TRBJ2-5, with 8 bases aligning to TRBD1. The germline CDR1 and CDR2 sequences are LNHNV and YYDKDF (reference sequence). This CDR3 region has 15 residues. Trimming took 0 bases from V and 1 from J; bases not matched to a gene: 1. The CDR3 DNA reads TGTGCCACCAGCAGAGAGGACAGGGTCCAAGAGACCCAGTACTTC. Its translation is CATSREDRVQETQYF.

This chain's CDR3 is CASSQGTLLQGAGTEAFF. The CDR3, as DNA: TGCGCCAGCAGCCAGGGCACCCTACTACAGGGGGCAGGAACTGAAGCTTTCTTT. The chain joins TRBV4-1 to TRBJ1-1; 9 bases fit TRBD1. With 3 bases clipped from V and 5 bases from J, the junction kept 16 bases outside the gene matches. Germline V CDR1 and CDR2: MGHRA, YSYEKL. The CDR3 runs 18 residues.

The V call is TRBV6-4, the J call TRBJ2-2; 8 nucleotides align to TRBD1. Trimming cost V 2 bases and J 1 base; bases outside gene matches: 3. The length of the CDR3 is 16 residues. Germline loops: CDR1 MRHNA, CDR2 SNTAGT. The CDR3 reads CASSDLGQGNTGELFF. The CDR3 nucleotides read TGTGCCAGCAGTGACCTCGGACAGGGGAACACCGGGGAGCTGTTTTTT.